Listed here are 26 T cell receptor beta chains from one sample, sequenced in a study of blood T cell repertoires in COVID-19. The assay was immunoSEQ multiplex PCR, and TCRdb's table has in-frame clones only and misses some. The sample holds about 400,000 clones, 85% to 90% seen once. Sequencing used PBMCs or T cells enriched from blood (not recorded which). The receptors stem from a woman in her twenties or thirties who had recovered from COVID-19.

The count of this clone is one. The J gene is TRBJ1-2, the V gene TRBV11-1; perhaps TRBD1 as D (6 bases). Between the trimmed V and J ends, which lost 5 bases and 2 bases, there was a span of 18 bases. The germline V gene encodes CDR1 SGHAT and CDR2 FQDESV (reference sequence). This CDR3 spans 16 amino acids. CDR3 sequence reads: CASSGDTRSSNYGYTF. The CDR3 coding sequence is TGTGCCAGCAGCGGGGACACCCGCTCATCCAACTATGGCTACACCTTC.

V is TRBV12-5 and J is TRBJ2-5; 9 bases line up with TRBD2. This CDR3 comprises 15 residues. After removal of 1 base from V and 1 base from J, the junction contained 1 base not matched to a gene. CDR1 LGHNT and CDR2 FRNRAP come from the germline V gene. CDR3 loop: CASGLASGVQETQYF. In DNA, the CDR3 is TGTGCTAGTGGTTTGGCTAGCGGGGTCCAAGAGACCCAGTACTTC. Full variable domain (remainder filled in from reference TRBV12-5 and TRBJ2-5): DARVTQTPRHKVTEMGQEVTMRCQPILGHNTVFWYRQTMMQGLELLAYFRNRAPLDDSGMPKDRFSAEMPDATLATLKIQPSEPRDSAVYFCASGLASGVQETQYFGPGTRLLVL.

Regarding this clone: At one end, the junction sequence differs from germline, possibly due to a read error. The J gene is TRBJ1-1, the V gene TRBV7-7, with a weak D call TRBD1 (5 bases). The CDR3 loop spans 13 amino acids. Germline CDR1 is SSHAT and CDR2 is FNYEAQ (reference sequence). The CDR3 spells CASSFLEGSEAFF. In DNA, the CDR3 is TGTGCTAGCAGCTTTTTGGAGGGGAGTGAAGCTTTCTTT.

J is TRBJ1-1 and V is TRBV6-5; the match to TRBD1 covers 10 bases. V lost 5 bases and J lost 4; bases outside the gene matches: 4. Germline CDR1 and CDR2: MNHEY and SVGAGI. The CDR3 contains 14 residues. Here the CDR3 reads CASSPRQGATEAFF. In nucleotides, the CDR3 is TGTGCCAGCAGTCCGAGACAGGGGGCCACTGAAGCTTTCTTT.

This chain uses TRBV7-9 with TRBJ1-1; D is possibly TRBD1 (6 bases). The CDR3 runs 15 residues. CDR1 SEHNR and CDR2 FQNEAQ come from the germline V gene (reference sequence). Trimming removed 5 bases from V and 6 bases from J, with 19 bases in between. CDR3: CASSPGLRQAAEAFF. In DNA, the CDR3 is TGTGCCAGCAGCCCAGGCCTCCGACAGGCGGCTGAAGCTTTCTTT. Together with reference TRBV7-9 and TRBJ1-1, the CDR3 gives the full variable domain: DTGVSQNPRHKITKRGQNVTFRCDPISEHNRLYWYRQTLGQGPEFLTYFQNEAQLEKSRLLSDRFSAERPKGSFSTLEIQRTEQGDSAMYLCASSPGLRQAAEAFFGQGTRLTVV.

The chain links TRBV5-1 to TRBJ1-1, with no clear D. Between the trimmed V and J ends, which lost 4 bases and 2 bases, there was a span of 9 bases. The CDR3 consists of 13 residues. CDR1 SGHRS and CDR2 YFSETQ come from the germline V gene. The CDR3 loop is CASSPSVNTEAFF. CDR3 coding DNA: TGCGCCAGCAGCCCTTCAGTTAACACTGAAGCTTTCTTT.

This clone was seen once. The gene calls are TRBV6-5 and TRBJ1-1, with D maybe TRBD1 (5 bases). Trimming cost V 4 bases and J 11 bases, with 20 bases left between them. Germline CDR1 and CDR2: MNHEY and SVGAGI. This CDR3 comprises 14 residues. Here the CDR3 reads CASSSFLGAGGAFF. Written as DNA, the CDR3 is TGTGCCAGCAGTTCTTTTCTAGGGGCCGGAGGGGCTTTCTTT.

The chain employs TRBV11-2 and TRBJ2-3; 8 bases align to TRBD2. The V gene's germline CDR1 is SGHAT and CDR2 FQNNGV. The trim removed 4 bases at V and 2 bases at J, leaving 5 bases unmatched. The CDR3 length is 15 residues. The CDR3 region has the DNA TGTGCCAGCAGCTCCCGGGGGGGAAACACAGATACGCAGTATTTT. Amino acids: CASSSRGGNTDTQYF.

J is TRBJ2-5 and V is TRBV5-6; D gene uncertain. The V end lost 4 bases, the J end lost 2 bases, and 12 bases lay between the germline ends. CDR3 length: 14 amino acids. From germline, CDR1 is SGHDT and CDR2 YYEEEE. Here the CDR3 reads CASSRMRHQETQYF. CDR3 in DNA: TGTGCCAGCAGCCGAATGCGACATCAAGAGACCCAGTACTTC.

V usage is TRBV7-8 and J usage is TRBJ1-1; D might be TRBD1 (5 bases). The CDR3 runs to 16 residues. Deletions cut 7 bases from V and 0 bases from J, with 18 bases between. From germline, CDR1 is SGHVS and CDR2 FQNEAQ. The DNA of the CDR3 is TGTGCCAGCACCATCAAATGGGGCAGGCTGAACACTGAAGCTTTCTTT. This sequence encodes CASTIKWGRLNTEAFF. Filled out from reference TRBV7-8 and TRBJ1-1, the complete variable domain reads GAGVSQSPRYKVAKRGQDVALRCDPISGHVSLFWYQQALGQGPEFLTYFQNEAQLDKSGLPSDRFFAERPEGSVSTLKIQRTQQEDSAVYLCASTIKWGRLNTEAFFGQGTRLTVV.

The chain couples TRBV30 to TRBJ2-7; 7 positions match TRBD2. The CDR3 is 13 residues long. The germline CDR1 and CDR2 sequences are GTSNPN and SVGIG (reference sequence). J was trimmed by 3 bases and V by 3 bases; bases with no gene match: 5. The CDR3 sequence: CAWRAGVGYEQYF. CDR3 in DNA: TGTGCCTGGAGGGCGGGAGTCGGCTACGAGCAGTACTTC. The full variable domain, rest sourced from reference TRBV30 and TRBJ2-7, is SQTIHQWPATLVQPVGSPLSLECTVEGTSNPNLYWYRQAAGRGLQLLFYSVGIGQISSEVPQNLSASRPQDRQFILSSKKLLLSDSGFYLCAWRAGVGYEQYFGPGTRLTVT.

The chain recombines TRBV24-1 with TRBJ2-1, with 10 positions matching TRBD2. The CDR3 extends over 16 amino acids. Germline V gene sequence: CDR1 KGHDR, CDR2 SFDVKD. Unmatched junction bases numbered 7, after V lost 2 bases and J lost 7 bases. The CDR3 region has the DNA TGTGCCACCAGTGATTCTCTAGCGGGAGTGGTTAATGAGCAGTTCTTC. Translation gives CATSDSLAGVVNEQFF.

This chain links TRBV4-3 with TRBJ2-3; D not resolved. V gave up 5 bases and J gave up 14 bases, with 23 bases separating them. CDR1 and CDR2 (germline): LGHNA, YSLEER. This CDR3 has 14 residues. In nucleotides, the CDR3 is TGCGCCAGCAGCTCAGATTACAGTACCCCGTTAATGTATTTT. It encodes CASSSDYSTPLMYF.

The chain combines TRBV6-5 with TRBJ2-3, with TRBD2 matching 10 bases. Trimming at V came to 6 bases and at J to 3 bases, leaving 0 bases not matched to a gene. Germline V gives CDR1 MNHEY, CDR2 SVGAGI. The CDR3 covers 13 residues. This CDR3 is CASRLAGTDTQYF. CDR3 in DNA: TGTGCCAGCAGACTAGCGGGAACAGATACGCAGTATTTT.

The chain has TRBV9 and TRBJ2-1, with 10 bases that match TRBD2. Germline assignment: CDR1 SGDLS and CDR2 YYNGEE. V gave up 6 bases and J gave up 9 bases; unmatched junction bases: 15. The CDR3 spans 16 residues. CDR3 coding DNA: TGTGCCAGCACCCTGGGTGTTGTAGCGGGGGGAATTGAGCAGTTCTTC. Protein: CASTLGVVAGGIEQFF.

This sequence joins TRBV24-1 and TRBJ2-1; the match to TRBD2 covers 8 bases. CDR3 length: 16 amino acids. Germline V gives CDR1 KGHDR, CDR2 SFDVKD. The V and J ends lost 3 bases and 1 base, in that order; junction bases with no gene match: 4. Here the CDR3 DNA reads TGTGCCACCAGTGATCCTAAGCGGGAGTCCTACAATGAGCAGTTCTTC. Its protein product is CATSDPKRESYNEQFF.

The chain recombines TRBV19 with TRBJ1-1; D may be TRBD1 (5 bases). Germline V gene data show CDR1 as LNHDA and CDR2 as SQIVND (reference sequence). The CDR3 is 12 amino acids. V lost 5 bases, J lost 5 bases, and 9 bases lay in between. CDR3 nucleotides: TGTGCCAGTAGTCAGGGCCGGACTGAAGCTTTCTTT. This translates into CASSQGRTEAFF.

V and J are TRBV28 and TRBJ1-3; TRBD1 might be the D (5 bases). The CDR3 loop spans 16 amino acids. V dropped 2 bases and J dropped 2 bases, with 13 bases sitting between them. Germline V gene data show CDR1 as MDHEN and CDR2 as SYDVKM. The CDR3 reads CASSLPPGHTGNTIYF. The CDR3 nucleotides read TGTGCCAGCAGTTTACCCCCTGGACATACTGGAAACACCATATATTTT.

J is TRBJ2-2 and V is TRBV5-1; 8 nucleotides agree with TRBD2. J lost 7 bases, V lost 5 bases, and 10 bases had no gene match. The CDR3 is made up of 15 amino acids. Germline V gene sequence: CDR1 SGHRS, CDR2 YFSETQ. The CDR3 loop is CASSFKAGVLGELFF. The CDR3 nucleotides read TGCGCCAGCAGTTTTAAAGCGGGAGTGCTCGGGGAGCTGTTTTTT.

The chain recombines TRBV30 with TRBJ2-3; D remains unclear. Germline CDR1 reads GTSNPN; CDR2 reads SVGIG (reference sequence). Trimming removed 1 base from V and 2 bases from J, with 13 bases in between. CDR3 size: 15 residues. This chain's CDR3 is CAWSAEIELTDTQYF. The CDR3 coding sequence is TGTGCCTGGAGTGCGGAGATAGAGCTCACAGATACGCAGTATTTT. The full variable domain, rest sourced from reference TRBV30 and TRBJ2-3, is SQTIHQWPATLVQPVGSPLSLECTVEGTSNPNLYWYRQAAGRGLQLLFYSVGIGQISSEVPQNLSASRPQDRQFILSSKKLLLSDSGFYLCAWSAEIELTDTQYFGPGTRLTVL.

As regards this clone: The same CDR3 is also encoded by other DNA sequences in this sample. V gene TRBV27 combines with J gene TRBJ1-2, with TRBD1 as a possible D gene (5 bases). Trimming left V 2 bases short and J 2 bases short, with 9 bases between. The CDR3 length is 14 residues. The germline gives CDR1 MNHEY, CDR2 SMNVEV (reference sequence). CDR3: CASSLGQGNYGYTF. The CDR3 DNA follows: TGTGCCAGCAGTTTAGGACAAGGGAACTATGGCTACACCTTC.

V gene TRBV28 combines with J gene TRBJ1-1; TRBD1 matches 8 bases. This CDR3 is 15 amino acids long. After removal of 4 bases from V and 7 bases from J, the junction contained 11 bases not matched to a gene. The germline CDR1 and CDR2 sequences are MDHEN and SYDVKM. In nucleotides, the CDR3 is TGTGCCAGCAGTTCTACGGACAGGGCCATCGGTGAAGCTTTCTTT. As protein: CASSSTDRAIGEAFF.

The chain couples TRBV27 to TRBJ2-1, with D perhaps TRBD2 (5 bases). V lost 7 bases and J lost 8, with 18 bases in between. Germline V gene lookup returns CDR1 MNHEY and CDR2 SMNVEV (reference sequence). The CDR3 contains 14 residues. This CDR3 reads CASTPSIALDEQFF. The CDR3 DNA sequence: TGTGCCAGCACCCCTTCAATAGCGCTGGATGAGCAGTTCTTC.

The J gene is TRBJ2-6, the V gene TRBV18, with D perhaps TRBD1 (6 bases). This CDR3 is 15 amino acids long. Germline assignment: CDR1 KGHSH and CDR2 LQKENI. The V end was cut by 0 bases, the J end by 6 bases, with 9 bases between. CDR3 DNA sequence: TGTGCCAGCTCACCACCGGGACACTTGGCCAACGTCCTGACTTTC. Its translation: CASSPPGHLANVLTF.

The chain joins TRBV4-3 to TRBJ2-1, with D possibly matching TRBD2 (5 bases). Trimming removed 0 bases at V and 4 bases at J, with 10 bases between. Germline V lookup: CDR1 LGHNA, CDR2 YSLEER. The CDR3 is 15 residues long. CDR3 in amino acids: CASSQDRAGYNEQFF. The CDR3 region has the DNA TGCGCCAGCAGCCAAGATAGGGCGGGTTACAATGAGCAGTTCTTC.

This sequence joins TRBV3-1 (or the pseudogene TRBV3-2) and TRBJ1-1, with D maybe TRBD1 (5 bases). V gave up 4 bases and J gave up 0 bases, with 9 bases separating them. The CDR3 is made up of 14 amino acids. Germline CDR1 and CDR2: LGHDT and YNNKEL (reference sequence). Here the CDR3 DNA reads TGTGCCAGCAGCCTCAGGGAACTGAACACTGAAGCTTTCTTT. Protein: CASSLRELNTEAFF.